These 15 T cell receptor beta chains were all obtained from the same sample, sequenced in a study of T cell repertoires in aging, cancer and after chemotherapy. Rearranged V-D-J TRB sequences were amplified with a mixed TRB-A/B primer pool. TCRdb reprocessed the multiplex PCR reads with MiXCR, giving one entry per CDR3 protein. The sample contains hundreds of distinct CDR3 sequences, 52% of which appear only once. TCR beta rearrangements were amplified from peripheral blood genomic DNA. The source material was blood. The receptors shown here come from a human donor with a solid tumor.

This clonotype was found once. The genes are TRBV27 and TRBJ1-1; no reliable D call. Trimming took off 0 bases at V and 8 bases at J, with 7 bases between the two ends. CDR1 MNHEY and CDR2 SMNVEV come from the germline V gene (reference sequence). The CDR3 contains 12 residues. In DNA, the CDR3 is TGTGCCAGCAGTTTATCAGGGCGGGAAGCTTTCTTT. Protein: CASSLSGREAFF.

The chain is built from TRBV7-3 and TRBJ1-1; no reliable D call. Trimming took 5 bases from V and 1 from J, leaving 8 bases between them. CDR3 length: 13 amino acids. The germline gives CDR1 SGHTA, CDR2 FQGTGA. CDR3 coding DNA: TGTGCCAGCAGCCTACAAGGGAACACTGAAGCTTTCTTT. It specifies CASSLQGNTEAFF.

The CDR3 region is CASGRTDEQYF. In nucleotides, the CDR3 is TGTGCCAGCGGGAGAACGGATGAGCAGTACTTC. The chain couples TRBV19 to TRBJ2-7, with D possibly matching TRBD2 (6 bases). Germline CDR1 and CDR2: LNHDA and SQIVND (reference sequence). Trimming removed 9 bases from V and 7 bases from J, with 13 bases in between. The CDR3 covers 11 residues.

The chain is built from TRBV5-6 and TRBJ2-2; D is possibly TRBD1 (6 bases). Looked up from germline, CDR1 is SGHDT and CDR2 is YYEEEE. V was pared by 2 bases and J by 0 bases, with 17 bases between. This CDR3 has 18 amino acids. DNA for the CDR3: TGTGCCAGCAGCTTACTACAGGGCCGAGGGGCGAACACCGGGGAGCTGTTTTTT. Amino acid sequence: CASSLLQGRGANTGELFF.

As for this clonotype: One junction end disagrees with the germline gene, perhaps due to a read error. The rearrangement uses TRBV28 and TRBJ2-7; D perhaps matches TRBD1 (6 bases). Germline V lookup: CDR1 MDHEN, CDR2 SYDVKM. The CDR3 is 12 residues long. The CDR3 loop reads CASSLGQFERYF. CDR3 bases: TGTGCCAGCAGTTTAGGACAGTTCGAGCGGTACTTC.

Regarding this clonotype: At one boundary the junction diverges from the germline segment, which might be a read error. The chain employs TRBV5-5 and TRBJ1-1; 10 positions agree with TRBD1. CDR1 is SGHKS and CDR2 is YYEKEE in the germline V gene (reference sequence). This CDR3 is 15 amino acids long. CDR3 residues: CASSLGDRGGAEAFF. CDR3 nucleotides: TGCGCCAGCAGCCTTGGGGACAGGGGAGGTGCTGAAGCTTTCTTT.

The CDR3 protein is CASSFGAGGRTDTQYF. In nucleotides, the CDR3 is TGTGCCAGCAGCTTTGGGGCAGGGGGCCGCACAGATACGCAGTATTTT. This sequence joins TRBV7-2 and TRBJ2-3; the match to TRBD1 covers 8 bases. Losses at the gene ends were 3 bases for V and 1 base for J; bases not matched to a gene: 6. CDR3 length: 16 amino acids. CDR1 and CDR2 from the germline V gene are SGHTA and FQGNSA.

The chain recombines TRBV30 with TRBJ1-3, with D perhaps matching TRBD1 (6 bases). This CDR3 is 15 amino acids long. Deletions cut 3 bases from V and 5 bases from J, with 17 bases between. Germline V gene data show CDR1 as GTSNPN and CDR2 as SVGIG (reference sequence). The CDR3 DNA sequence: TGTGCCTGGAGCTTAGTTCGGGACACCAGAAACACCATATATTTT. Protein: CAWSLVRDTRNTIYF.

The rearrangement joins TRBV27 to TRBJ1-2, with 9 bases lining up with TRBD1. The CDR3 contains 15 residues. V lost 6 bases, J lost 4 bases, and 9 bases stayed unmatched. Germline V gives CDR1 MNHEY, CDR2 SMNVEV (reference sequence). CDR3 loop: CASSLGTGFGYGYTF. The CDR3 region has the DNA TGTGCCAGCAGCCTTGGGACAGGGTTTGGCTATGGCTACACCTTC.

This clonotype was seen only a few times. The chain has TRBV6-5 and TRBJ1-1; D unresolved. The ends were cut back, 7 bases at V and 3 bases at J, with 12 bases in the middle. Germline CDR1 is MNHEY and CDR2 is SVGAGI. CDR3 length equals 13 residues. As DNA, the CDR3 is TGTGCCAGCACCTCCAGGCAGGACACTGAAGCTTTCTTT. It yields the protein CASTSRQDTEAFF.

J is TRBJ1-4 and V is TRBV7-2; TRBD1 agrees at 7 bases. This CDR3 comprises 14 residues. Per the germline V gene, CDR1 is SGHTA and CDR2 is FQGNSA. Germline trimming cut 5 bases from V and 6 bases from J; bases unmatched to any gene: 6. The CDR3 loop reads CASSRQGLHEKLFF. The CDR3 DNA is TGTGCCAGCAGCCGACAGGGTTTGCATGAAAAACTGTTTTTT.

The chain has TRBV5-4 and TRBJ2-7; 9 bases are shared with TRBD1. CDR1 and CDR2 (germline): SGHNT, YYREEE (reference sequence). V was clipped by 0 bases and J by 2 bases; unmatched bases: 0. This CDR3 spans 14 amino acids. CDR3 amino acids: CASSLGDRAYEQYF. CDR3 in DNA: TGTGCCAGCAGCTTGGGGGACAGGGCCTACGAGCAGTACTTC. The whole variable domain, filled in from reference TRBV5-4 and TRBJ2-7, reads ETGVTQSPTHLIKTRGQQVTLRCSSQSGHNTVSWYQQALGQGPQFIFQYYREEENGRGNFPPRFSGLQFPNYSSELNVNALELDDSALYLCASSLGDRAYEQYFGPGTRLTVT.

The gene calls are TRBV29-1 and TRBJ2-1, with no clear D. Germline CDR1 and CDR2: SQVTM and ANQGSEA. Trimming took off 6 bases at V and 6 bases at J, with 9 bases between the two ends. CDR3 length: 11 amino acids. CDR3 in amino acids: CSVGHFNEQFF. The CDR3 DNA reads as TGCAGCGTAGGGCACTTCAATGAGCAGTTCTTC.

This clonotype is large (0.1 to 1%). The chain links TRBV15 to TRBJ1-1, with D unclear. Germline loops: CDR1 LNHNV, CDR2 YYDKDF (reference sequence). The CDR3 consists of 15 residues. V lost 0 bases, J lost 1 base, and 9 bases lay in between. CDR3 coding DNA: TGTGCCACCAGCAGAGACCGAGGTGAGAACACTGAAGCTTTCTTT. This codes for CATSRDRGENTEAFF.

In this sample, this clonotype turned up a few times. In DNA, the CDR3 is TGTGCCAGCAGCCGATTGACAGGGACAACCGGGGAGCTGTTTTTT. Translated, it gives CASSRLTGTTGELFF. The chain is built from TRBV6-5 and TRBJ2-2; 7 positions agree with TRBD1. CDR1 and CDR2 (germline): MNHEY, SVGAGI. This CDR3 is built from 15 residues. V was pared by 6 bases and J by 5 bases, with 9 bases of the junction left unmatched.